One and the same sample provided the 24 T cell receptor beta chains below, sequenced in a study of cytomegalovirus exposure and HLA in healthy donors. This PCR relied on a set of 60 Vbeta primers and 13 Jbeta primers. Here immunoSEQ multiplex PCR was the method, and the copy in TCRdb shows in-frame clones only, minus some. The table shows about 120,000 clones, with about 80% occurring only once. The sequencing sample was made of PBMCs. Receptor source: a man between 25 and 39 years old in good health and CMV-seropositive.

This chain uses TRBV11-3 with TRBJ2-7; 11 bases align to TRBD1. With 4 bases clipped from V and 5 bases from J, the junction kept 4 bases outside the gene matches. The CDR3 consists of 14 residues. CDR1 and CDR2 from the germline V gene are SGHNT and YENEEA. The CDR3 DNA reads TGTGCCAGCAGCTCATGGACAGGGGGCAACGAGCAGTACTTC. Protein product: CASSSWTGGNEQYF.

J is TRBJ2-5 and V is TRBV5-4; 11 nucleotides align to TRBD1. The germline CDR1 and CDR2 sequences are SGHNT and YYREEE (reference sequence). The V gene end was trimmed by 5 bases and the J gene end by 9 bases; junction bases not matched to a gene: 6. This CDR3 is 13 amino acids long. In DNA, the CDR3 is TGTGCCAGCAGTTGGGACAGGGGGATCGCCCAGTACTTC. Protein product: CASSWDRGIAQYF.

This chain connects TRBV7-2 to TRBJ2-7; tentative D call: TRBD1 (5 bases). Deletions cut 6 bases from V and 1 base from J, with 10 bases between. The CDR3 sequence is 13 residues long. Germline CDR1 reads SGHTA; CDR2 reads FQGNSA. The CDR3, as DNA: TGTGCCAGCAGTCCGAGACAGTCCTACGAGCAGTACTTC. Encoded protein: CASSPRQSYEQYF.

The chain carries TRBV27 and TRBJ2-3; TRBD2 agrees at 8 bases. The CDR3 has 16 residues. V lost 5 bases to trimming and J lost 4 bases; unmatched junction nucleotides: 11. From germline, CDR1 is MNHEY and CDR2 SMNVEV (reference sequence). CDR3 bases: TGTGCCAGCAGTCTCAGGGGCGCGGGGGGCGCAGATACGCAGTATTTT. It yields the protein CASSLRGAGGADTQYF.

The CDR3 reads CASSAIGLAGVEEQFF. In nucleotides, the CDR3 is TGTGCCAGCAGCGCAATAGGCCTAGCGGGAGTGGAGGAGCAGTTCTTC. This rearrangement joins TRBV11-2 to TRBJ2-1; TRBD2 agrees at 10 bases. V trimming: 5 bases; J trimming: 10 bases; junction bases outside the gene matches: 14. Per germline, CDR1 SGHAT and CDR2 FQNNGV. The CDR3 has 16 amino acids.

V gene TRBV6-6 combines with J gene TRBJ1-5; weak D call: TRBD1 (5 bases). The ends were cut back, 7 bases at V and 4 bases at J, with 17 bases in the middle. The CDR3 covers 15 residues. Germline V gene sequence: CDR1 MNHNY, CDR2 SVGAGI (reference sequence). This CDR3 is CASTQEYRYNQPQHF. The CDR3 DNA follows: TGTGCCAGCACCCAGGAGTACAGGTATAATCAGCCCCAGCATTTT.

The chain couples TRBV18 to TRBJ1-2; D possibly corresponds to TRBD1 (6 bases). Trimming took 3 bases from V and 3 from J, leaving 14 bases between them. The CDR3 sequence is 15 residues long. The V gene's germline CDR1 is KGHSH and CDR2 LQKENI. The CDR3, as DNA: TGTGCCAGCTCACCGAATCCGGGACAACACTATGGCTACACCTTC. Translation gives CASSPNPGQHYGYTF.

The chain recombines TRBV4-3 with TRBJ2-1; a weak D match, TRBD2 (6 bases). The CDR3 spans 17 residues. CDR1 is LGHNA and CDR2 is YSLEER in the germline V gene. V lost 0 bases and J 6 bases, leaving 18 bases between the germline ends. The CDR3 DNA reads TGCGCCAGCAGCCAAGAGGATTGGGGACTTGGAGGCAATGAGCAGTTCTTC. Protein sequence: CASSQEDWGLGGNEQFF.

The V call is TRBV7-3, the J call TRBJ1-3, with D perhaps TRBD1 (6 bases). The CDR3 spans 16 residues. Per the germline V gene, CDR1 is SGHTA and CDR2 is FQGTGA. V lost 4 bases, J lost 4 bases, and 17 bases lay in between. CDR3 in DNA: TGTGCCAGCAGCTCACAGGGAGCAACCCACGGAAACACCATATATTTT. Protein product: CASSSQGATHGNTIYF.

The chain couples TRBV27 to TRBJ2-6, with a weak D call TRBD2 (5 bases). Trimming stripped 4 bases from V and 3 bases from J, with 10 bases between. CDR1 and CDR2 (germline): MNHEY, SMNVEV (reference sequence). The CDR3 consists of 15 residues. CDR3 DNA sequence: TGTGCCAGCAGTTCCGGAGGTGTTGGGGCCAACGTCCTGACTTTC. Protein product: CASSSGGVGANVLTF.

J is TRBJ1-2 and V is TRBV7-2; D gene ambiguous. The CDR3 loop spans 15 amino acids. CDR1 is SGHTA, CDR2 FQGNSA, per germline. V shed 5 bases and J shed 2 bases, with 15 bases lying between them. DNA of the CDR3: TGTGCCAGCAGCCGCGACGGGTGGGTCAACTATGGCTACACCTTC. This codes for CASSRDGWVNYGYTF. Full variable domain (remainder filled in from reference TRBV7-2 and TRBJ1-2): GAGVSQSPSNKVTEKGKDVELRCDPISGHTALYWYRQSLGQGLEFLIYFQGNSAPDKSGLPSDRFSAERTGGSVSTLTIQRTQQEDSAVYLCASSRDGWVNYGYTFGSGTRLTVV.

This clone was detected a few times. The genes are TRBV5-4 and TRBJ2-1; no clear D. This CDR3 has 14 residues. The germline V gene encodes CDR1 SGHNT and CDR2 YYREEE (reference sequence). Trimming took 3 bases from V and 2 from J, leaving 9 bases between them. CDR3 nucleotides: TGTGCCAGCAGCTCCCTTAATACCTACAATGAGCAGTTCTTC. Residues: CASSSLNTYNEQFF.

The chain uses TRBV2 and TRBJ1-1; D is possibly TRBD1 (6 bases). There are 11 residues in the CDR3. V was shortened by 6 bases and J by 11 bases, with 13 bases between the two germline ends. CDR1 SNHLY and CDR2 FYNNEI come from the germline V gene. CDR3 coding DNA: TGTGCCAGCAGACAACAGGGTAACGCTTTCTTT. It codes for CASRQQGNAFF.

This chain links TRBV19 with TRBJ1-4; D remains unclear. V was cut by 2 bases and J by 6 bases, with 13 bases left in between. The germline V gene has CDR1 LNHDA and CDR2 SQIVND (reference sequence). The CDR3 loop spans 15 amino acids. CDR3 loop: CASSIRSRGDEKLFF. CDR3 DNA sequence: TGTGCCAGTAGTATAAGGAGTCGCGGAGATGAAAAACTGTTTTTT.

This clone was picked up a small number of times. The chain combines TRBV9 with TRBJ1-2; 8 nucleotides match TRBD1. V lost 3 bases to trimming and J lost 4 bases; unmatched junction nucleotides: 8. Germline V gives CDR1 SGDLS, CDR2 YYNGEE. The CDR3 spans 15 residues. CDR3 DNA: TGTGCCAGCAGCGGGCTATGGACAGGGCCCTATGGCTACACCTTC. It encodes CASSGLWTGPYGYTF. Full variable domain (rest looked up from reference TRBV9 and TRBJ1-2): DSGVTQTPKHLITATGQRVTLRCSPRSGDLSVYWYQQSLDQGLQFLIQYYNGEERAKGNILERFSAQQFPDLHSELNLSSLELGDSALYFCASSGLWTGPYGYTFGSGTRLTVV.

The rearrangement links TRBV11-3 to TRBJ2-5; D could derive from TRBD1 or TRBD2 (5 bases each). The last part of the DNA fits TRBJ2-7 better; the J call may be wrong. The CDR3 runs to 13 residues. Germline V gene sequence: CDR1 SGHNT, CDR2 YENEEA. In DNA form, the CDR3 reads TGTGCCAGCAGCTCCGGGACGGACTACGAGCAGTACTTC. It codes for CASSSGTDYEQYF.

V gene TRBV7-2 combines with J gene TRBJ2-1, with TRBD1 as a possible D gene (6 bases). Germline-derived CDR1 and CDR2 are SGHTA and FQGNSA. This CDR3 comprises 15 residues. Deletions cut 0 bases from V and 6 bases from J, with 12 bases between. This CDR3 is CASSLATGFFNEQFF. CDR3 DNA: TGTGCCAGCAGCTTAGCGACAGGATTTTTCAATGAGCAGTTCTTC.

J is TRBJ2-7 and V is TRBV2, with 12 positions matching TRBD2. V was clipped by 10 bases and J by 2 bases; unmatched bases: 3. Germline CDR1 SNHLY, CDR2 FYNNEI. The CDR3 is made up of 13 amino acids. CDR3 bases: TGTGCCATCTCTAGCGGGAGGGCCTACGAGCAGTACTTC. Translating gives CAISSGRAYEQYF.

The chain combines TRBV28 with TRBJ1-2; D gene ambiguous. The CDR3 totals 13 residues. From germline, CDR1 is MDHEN and CDR2 SYDVKM. The V end lost 0 bases, the J end lost 2 bases, and 4 bases lay between the germline ends. The CDR3 reads CASSLWENYGYTF. As DNA, the CDR3 is TGTGCCAGCAGTTTATGGGAGAACTATGGCTACACCTTC.

The V and J genes are TRBV7-2 and TRBJ2-7; 11 nucleotides line up with TRBD2. Germline-derived CDR1 and CDR2 are SGHTA and FQGNSA. The CDR3 length is 15 residues. V was clipped by 5 bases and J by 5 bases; unmatched bases: 8. The DNA of the CDR3 is TGTGCCAGCAGCCCAATTTCACTAGCGGGAGACGAGCAGTACTTC. Encoded protein: CASSPISLAGDEQYF.

This chain uses TRBV7-2 with TRBJ2-5; D perhaps matches TRBD2 (6 bases). The closer fit of TRBJ2-7 to the DNA end suggests the J call may be wrong. This CDR3 region has 16 residues. From germline, CDR1 is SGHTA and CDR2 FQGNSA. CDR3 sequence reads: CASRQNRGDEAYEQYF. The CDR3 nucleotides are TGTGCCAGCAGGCAAAATCGCGGGGACGAGGCCTACGAGCAGTACTTC.

The chain links TRBV28 to TRBJ1-2; possible D gene TRBD1, 6 bases. This CDR3 is 13 amino acids long. With 3 bases removed from V and 7 bases from J, the gap between germline ends came to 12 bases. The germline gives CDR1 MDHEN, CDR2 SYDVKM. CDR3: CASSFSRGAGYTF. CDR3 bases: TGTGCCAGCAGTTTTTCCAGGGGTGCTGGCTACACCTTC.

V gene TRBV5-4 combines with J gene TRBJ1-5; D might be TRBD1 (5 bases). Germline-derived CDR1 and CDR2 are SGHNT and YYREEE (reference sequence). V was pared by 9 bases and J by 5 bases, with 18 bases between. CDR3 length: 14 amino acids. CDR3 sequence: CAILRRGRHQPQHF. The CDR3 nucleotides are TGTGCCATCCTCAGACGGGGGAGGCATCAGCCCCAGCATTTT.

The chain uses TRBV10-3 and TRBJ2-5; 9 bases fit TRBD2. The germline V gene has CDR1 ENHRY and CDR2 SYGVKD. The CDR3 length is 17 residues. The junction had 5 bases not matched to a gene; V was cut back by 0 bases and J by 0 bases. The CDR3 region is CAISESVAGGYQETQYF. In nucleotides, the CDR3 is TGTGCCATCAGTGAGTCGGTGGCGGGAGGGTACCAAGAGACCCAGTACTTC.